Below, 27 T cell receptor beta chains from the same sample are listed, as sequenced in a study of T cell responses to AZD1222 COVID-19 vaccine. This table comes from immunoSEQ multiplex PCR, and its TCRdb copy is limited to in-frame clones, with some not included. The profile shows 95,000 to 100,000 clones, 88% of them singletons. The sample in question was peripheral blood, obtained 28 days after the second AZD1222 dose. These receptors originate from an adult who received the AZD1222 COVID-19 vaccine.

The J gene is TRBJ1-4, the V gene TRBV19, with D perhaps matching TRBD1 (6 bases). This CDR3 is 15 amino acids long. V gave up 4 bases and J gave up 6 bases, with 15 bases separating them. The germline V gene encodes CDR1 LNHDA and CDR2 SQIVND (reference sequence). CDR3 residues: CASSRPAGEDEKLFF. In DNA form, the CDR3 reads TGTGCCAGTAGTAGGCCAGCAGGGGAAGATGAAAAACTGTTTTTT. Full variable domain (rest looked up from reference TRBV19 and TRBJ1-4): DGGITQSPKYLFRKEGQNVTLSCEQNLNHDAMYWYRQDPGQGLRLIYYSQIVNDFQKGDIAEGYSVSREKKESFPLTVTSAQKNPTAFYLCASSRPAGEDEKLFFGSGTQLSVL.

The chain recombines TRBV7-9 with TRBJ1-3; unclear D gene. Germline CDR1 is SEHNR and CDR2 is FQNEAQ (reference sequence). V lost 3 bases and J 3 bases, leaving 9 bases between the germline ends. The CDR3 contains 14 residues. CDR3 region: CASSFALNGNTIYF. CDR3 bases: TGTGCCAGCAGCTTTGCCTTGAATGGAAACACCATATATTTT.

The chain employs TRBV4-1 and TRBJ1-6; 7 bases map to TRBD1. V shed 4 bases, J shed 9 bases, and the junction held 9 bases outside the gene matches. CDR3 length: 15 residues. Germline CDR1 MGHRA, CDR2 YSYEKL. The CDR3 DNA reads TGCGCCAGCAGCCTAACAGGGGTCAGGCTTTCACCCCTCCACTTT. The encoded protein is CASSLTGVRLSPLHF.

The chain combines TRBV7-2 with TRBJ1-2; possible D gene TRBD1, 6 bases. The CDR3 has 15 residues. CDR1 and CDR2 from the germline V gene are SGHTA and FQGNSA. V gave up 2 bases and J gave up 4 bases, with 14 bases separating them. CDR3: CASSLIAGAGYGYTF. The CDR3 DNA is TGTGCCAGCAGCTTAATCGCGGGGGCGGGCTATGGCTACACCTTC.

The J gene is TRBJ1-6, the V gene TRBV15; D possibly corresponds to TRBD1 (5 bases). The length of the CDR3 is 14 residues. In germline, CDR1 is LNHNV, CDR2 YYDKDF (reference sequence). Trimming stripped 3 bases from V and 10 bases from J, with 13 bases between. The DNA for the CDR3 is TGTGCCACCAGCAGCCGGCAGGGACGGTCACCCCTCCACTTT. Protein sequence: CATSSRQGRSPLHF.

The CDR3 DNA is TGTGCCAGCAGCTTACCCACTAGCGGAGATACGCAGTATTTT. Its translation: CASSLPTSGDTQYF. The chain couples TRBV7-9 to TRBJ2-3, with TRBD2 matching 8 bases. V gave up 2 bases and J gave up 5 bases; unmatched junction bases: 3. Germline CDR1 reads SEHNR; CDR2 reads FQNEAQ (reference sequence). The CDR3 has 14 amino acids.

This sequence joins TRBV13 and TRBJ1-1; maybe TRBD1 (6 bases). Germline assignment: CDR1 PRHDT and CDR2 FYEKMQ (reference sequence). V lost 4 bases to trimming and J lost 11 bases, with 23 bases between them. The CDR3 has 15 amino acids. The CDR3 DNA sequence: TGTGCCAGCAGCTCCTCAGTCCAGGGGAGTGGAGTGGCTTTCTTT. Protein product: CASSSSVQGSGVAFF.

CDR3 DNA sequence: TGTGCCAGCAGCGTAGGAGGGGAGACTCGGTACGAGCAGTACTTC. It is translated as CASSVGGETRYEQYF. The V and J genes are TRBV9 and TRBJ2-7; D could derive from TRBD1 or TRBD2 (5 bases each). Germline V gene sequence: CDR1 SGDLS, CDR2 YYNGEE. This CDR3 is 15 amino acids long. Trimming took 0 bases from V and 4 from J, leaving 14 bases between them.

V gene TRBV18 combines with J gene TRBJ2-7; 8 bases line up with TRBD1. The V and J ends lost 3 bases and 4 bases, in that order; junction bases with no gene match: 8. Looked up from germline, CDR1 is KGHSH and CDR2 is LQKENI. The CDR3 contains 15 residues. As DNA, the CDR3 is TGTGCCAGCTCACCGAACCCGGACAGGGAGTACGAGCAGTACTTC. It codes for CASSPNPDREYEQYF.

The chain couples TRBV11-2 to TRBJ2-7; 14 nucleotides align to TRBD2. With V trimmed by 4 bases and J by 5 bases, 10 bases remained unmatched. This CDR3 is 17 amino acids long. Germline CDR1 is SGHAT and CDR2 is FQNNGV. This CDR3 reads CASSSLSGLAGGHEQYF. CDR3 bases: TGTGCCAGCAGCTCCCTGTCCGGACTAGCGGGAGGTCACGAGCAGTACTTC.

V is TRBV28 and J is TRBJ1-3; D uncertain. Trimming stripped 5 bases from V and 1 base from J, with 6 bases between. The CDR3 contains 13 residues. The germline V gene encodes CDR1 MDHEN and CDR2 SYDVKM. Here the CDR3 reads CASSRPSGNTIYF. DNA for the CDR3: TGTGCCAGCAGTCGACCGTCTGGAAACACCATATATTTT.

V usage is TRBV6-5 and J usage is TRBJ2-3, with D tentatively TRBD1 (5 bases). The V gene's germline CDR1 is MNHEY and CDR2 SVGAGI. V lost 4 bases and J lost 9, with 14 bases in between. There are 13 residues in the CDR3. CDR3 in amino acids: CASSSTAPGTQYF. The CDR3 DNA sequence: TGTGCCAGCAGTTCTACAGCCCCAGGGACGCAGTATTTT.

CDR3 loop: CASSLRLNTEAFF. CDR3 DNA: TGCGCCAGCAGCTTGCGATTGAACACTGAAGCTTTCTTT. The rearrangement links TRBV5-1 to TRBJ1-1; D is unclear. This CDR3 is built from 13 residues. V was cut by 1 base and J by 0 bases, with 4 bases left in between. In germline, CDR1 is SGHRS, CDR2 YFSETQ.

In its sample, this clone was seen a few times. The rearrangement uses TRBV5-1 and TRBJ2-2; the D gene is possibly TRBD2 (5 bases). The CDR3 runs 15 residues. The germline V gene encodes CDR1 SGHRS and CDR2 YFSETQ. The V gene lost 0 bases and the J gene lost 5 bases, with 11 bases spanning the gap. CDR3 nucleotide sequence: TGCGCCAGCAGCTTGGAAGGGAGAAAGACCGGGGAGCTGTTTTTT. Translation gives CASSLEGRKTGELFF.

The chain carries TRBV2 and TRBJ2-1; 10 positions match TRBD2. Germline CDR1 reads SNHLY; CDR2 reads FYNNEI. The CDR3 totals 16 residues. The trim removed 5 bases at V and 7 bases at J, leaving 11 bases unmatched. The CDR3 spells CASSPSGAGGGNEQFF. CDR3 nucleotides: TGTGCCAGCAGTCCCTCGGGAGCGGGAGGGGGGAATGAGCAGTTCTTC.

The CDR3 sequence: CASSLDLGGIRGTEAFF. The CDR3 DNA reads as TGTGCCAGCAGCTTAGACTTAGGGGGTATTCGGGGCACTGAAGCTTTCTTT. The V call is TRBV7-6, the J call TRBJ1-1, with D possibly being TRBD1 (6 bases). V shed 1 base and J shed 4 bases, with 19 bases lying between them. The CDR3 extends over 17 amino acids. Germline-derived CDR1 and CDR2 are SGHVS and FNYEAQ.

V gene TRBV19 combines with J gene TRBJ2-1; tentative D call: TRBD2 (7 bases). Germline V gene sequence: CDR1 LNHDA, CDR2 SQIVND (reference sequence). V was trimmed by 3 bases and J by 8 bases, leaving 20 bases between them. This CDR3 contains 16 residues. CDR3 nucleotides: TGTGCCAGTAGTATTGAAGGGGGGGGAGGACGAGATGAGCAGTTCTTC. Protein product: CASSIEGGGGRDEQFF.

The V and J genes are TRBV12-5 and TRBJ1-5; D gene uncertain. The CDR3 is 13 amino acids. V was trimmed by 5 bases and J by 11 bases, leaving 16 bases between them. Germline assignment: CDR1 LGHNT and CDR2 FRNRAP. The CDR3 DNA follows: TGTGCTAGTGGTCAGGACCGCCTATCTTCCCAGCATTTT. Protein product: CASGQDRLSSQHF.

The chain joins TRBV2 to TRBJ1-6; D is ambiguous. Trimming pared 7 bases from V and 1 base from J, leaving 11 bases between. This CDR3 is built from 15 residues. Germline values: CDR1 SNHLY, CDR2 FYNNEI. CDR3 DNA: TGTGCCAGCAAGGGAACGACGTCCTATAATTCACCCCTCCACTTT. As protein: CASKGTTSYNSPLHF.

The rearrangement joins TRBV3-1 (or the pseudogene TRBV3-2) to TRBJ1-2; tentative D call: TRBD1 (5 bases). This CDR3 is built from 17 residues. V was pared by 0 bases and J by 4 bases, with 18 bases between. In germline, CDR1 is LGHDT, CDR2 YNNKEL (reference sequence). The CDR3 region is CASSQDVFAGSSYGYTF. CDR3 nucleotide sequence: TGTGCCAGCAGCCAAGATGTTTTTGCAGGGTCAAGCTATGGCTACACCTTC.

The chain combines TRBV5-5 with TRBJ1-4; D gene uncertain. Between the trimmed V and J ends, which lost 0 bases and 5 bases, there was a span of 5 bases. Germline V gives CDR1 SGHKS, CDR2 YYEKEE (reference sequence). This CDR3 contains 13 residues. The CDR3 loop reads CASSLGLNEKLFF. The CDR3 DNA follows: TGTGCCAGCAGCTTGGGACTCAATGAAAAACTGTTTTTT.

The CDR3 is CASSLVRGTLYGYTF. DNA for the CDR3: TGTGCCAGCAGCTTAGTCAGGGGGACCCTCTATGGCTACACCTTC. The chain recombines TRBV11-2 with TRBJ1-2; 7 nucleotides agree with TRBD1. Germline V lookup: CDR1 SGHAT, CDR2 FQNNGV. V dropped 1 base and J dropped 4; count of bases not matched to a gene: 6. The CDR3 has 15 residues. Complete variable domain (other parts from reference TRBV11-2 and TRBJ1-2): EAGVAQSPRYKIIEKRQSVAFWCNPISGHATLYWYQQILGQGPKLLIQFQNNGVVDDSQLPKDRFSAERLKGVDSTLKIQPAKLEDSAVYLCASSLVRGTLYGYTFGSGTRLTVV.

The CDR3 loop reads CASSLAQGSNRYGYTF. CDR3 DNA: TGCGCCAGCAGCTTGGCCCAAGGATCAAACCGCTATGGCTACACCTTC. The genes are TRBV5-1 and TRBJ1-2; D is ambiguous. CDR1 is SGHRS, CDR2 YFSETQ, per germline. Trimming stripped 0 bases from V and 4 bases from J, with 16 bases between. This CDR3 region has 16 residues.

The chain couples TRBV30 to TRBJ1-5; D gene uncertain. The CDR3 is made up of 14 amino acids. Germline CDR1 reads GTSNPN; CDR2 reads SVGIG (reference sequence). V lost 0 bases and J 2 bases, leaving 8 bases between the germline ends. CDR3 protein: CAWSVTDRNQPQHF. CDR3 nucleotide sequence: TGTGCCTGGAGTGTAACGGACCGCAATCAGCCCCAGCATTTT.

V is TRBV7-8 and J is TRBJ2-1; maybe TRBD2 (6 bases). Germline V gene sequence: CDR1 SGHVS, CDR2 FQNEAQ. The CDR3 runs 14 residues. The germline V and J ends were trimmed by 4 bases and 2 bases, with 9 bases remaining between them. The CDR3 protein is CASSSRTTYNEQFF. CDR3 nucleotide sequence: TGTGCCAGCAGCTCCAGGACTACCTACAATGAGCAGTTCTTC.

This clone was seen only a few times. This chain links TRBV19 with TRBJ1-1, with D perhaps matching TRBD1 (6 bases). Germline V gives CDR1 LNHDA, CDR2 SQIVND (reference sequence). V was pared by 7 bases and J by 5 bases, with 14 bases between. The length of the CDR3 is 13 residues. CDR3 sequence: CASKPRGQTEAFF. The DNA for the CDR3 is TGTGCCAGTAAACCCAGGGGCCAAACTGAAGCTTTCTTT.

The chain carries TRBV30 and TRBJ1-6; a weak D match, TRBD1 (5 bases). CDR3 length: 13 amino acids. Trimming left V 4 bases short and J 9 bases short, with 13 bases between. The germline V gene encodes CDR1 GTSNPN and CDR2 SVGIG (reference sequence). The CDR3 sequence: CAWKARDSSPLHF. The CDR3 DNA reads TGTGCCTGGAAGGCCAGGGATTCTTCACCCCTCCACTTT. Full variable domain (outside the CDR3, taken from reference TRBV30 and TRBJ1-6): SQTIHQWPATLVQPVGSPLSLECTVEGTSNPNLYWYRQAAGRGLQLLFYSVGIGQISSEVPQNLSASRPQDRQFILSSKKLLLSDSGFYLCAWKARDSSPLHFGNGTRLTVT.